Following are 32 T cell receptor beta chains from one sample sequenced in a study of blood T cell repertoires in COVID-19. Method: immunoSEQ multiplex PCR; TCRdb's copy keeps in-frame clones and lacks some. The table lists 170,000 or so clones, about 83% of them singletons. The sequencing sample was made of peripheral blood. Receptors were obtained from a woman younger than 35 who had recovered from COVID-19.

The genes are TRBV3-1 (or the pseudogene TRBV3-2) and TRBJ2-7, with 11 bases matching TRBD2. J was trimmed by 6 bases and V by 6 bases; bases with no gene match: 10. The CDR3 extends over 15 amino acids. CDR1 and CDR2 from the germline V gene are LGHDT and YNNKEL (reference sequence). For the CDR3, the DNA is TGTGCCAGCAGACCAACTAGCGGGAGTCCCTCCGAGCAGTACGTC. As protein: CASRPTSGSPSEQYV.

This clone was observed a single time. This rearrangement joins TRBV19 to TRBJ1-6; D may be TRBD1 (5 bases). The V gene's germline CDR1 is LNHDA and CDR2 SQIVND (reference sequence). CDR3 length: 13 amino acids. V lost 9 bases, J lost 8 bases, and 14 bases lay in between. The CDR3 sequence is CARGGGGYSPLHF. CDR3 sequence (DNA): TGTGCCAGGGGGGGAGGAGGTTATTCACCCCTCCACTTT.

The V and J genes are TRBV21-1 and TRBJ1-2; no DNA check was done on the table's D call, TRBD1. TRBV21-1 is noted as a pseudogene. This CDR3 contains 14 residues. The CDR3, as DNA: TGTGCCAGCAGTGGGGACAGGTATCCTCCCGGCTACACCTTC. Protein product: CASSGDRYPPGYTF.

The J gene is TRBJ2-7, the V gene TRBV7-9; 10 nucleotides agree with TRBD1. CDR1 and CDR2 from the germline V gene are SEHNR and FQNEAQ (reference sequence). The J segment lost 4 bases and the V segment lost 5 bases, leaving 5 bases of the junction unmatched. The CDR3 spans 14 residues. In DNA form, the CDR3 reads TGTGCCAGCAGCCCTGGGACAGGGGAGTACGAGCAGTACTTC. Translating it yields CASSPGTGEYEQYF.

V usage is TRBV24-1 and J usage is TRBJ2-2, with 7 bases aligning to TRBD1. Germline assignment: CDR1 KGHDR and CDR2 SFDVKD. The J segment lost 3 bases and the V segment lost 7 bases, leaving 7 bases of the junction unmatched. CDR3 length: 15 amino acids. DNA of the CDR3: TGTGCCACCAGCGTACAGGGGTCGGACACCGGGGAGCTGTTTTTT. It translates to CATSVQGSDTGELFF.

The gene calls are TRBV9 and TRBJ1-2; D not resolved. The CDR3 is 14 amino acids. Trimming removed 0 bases at V and 3 bases at J, with 9 bases between. Germline V CDR1 and CDR2: SGDLS, YYNGEE. The CDR3 nucleotides are TGTGCCAGCAGCGTAGGTCGGGGTGACTATGGCTACACCTTC. This codes for CASSVGRGDYGYTF.

The chain employs TRBV18 and TRBJ1-5; 7 bases agree with TRBD1. CDR3 length: 16 residues. CDR1 is KGHSH and CDR2 is LQKENI in the germline V gene. V lost 6 bases and J lost 3; bases outside the gene matches: 11. CDR3 region: CASSLPEQGFNQPQHF. CDR3 bases: TGTGCCAGCTCGCTACCCGAACAGGGGTTCAATCAGCCCCAGCATTTT.

This clone occurred many times. The V call is TRBV9, the J call TRBJ1-4; a weak D match, TRBD1 (5 bases). The CDR3 consists of 15 residues. V lost 4 bases to trimming and J lost 1 base, with 11 bases between them. The germline CDR1 and CDR2 sequences are SGDLS and YYNGEE. The CDR3 is CASSSQGLTNEKLFF. The CDR3 region has the DNA TGTGCCAGCAGCTCCCAGGGCCTAACTAATGAAAAACTGTTTTTT.

This clone turned up a few times. The chain uses TRBV19 and TRBJ1-3; D is undetermined. Trimming pared 8 bases from V and 4 bases from J, leaving 15 bases between. The germline V gene has CDR1 LNHDA and CDR2 SQIVND (reference sequence). There are 14 residues in the CDR3. The CDR3 reads CASGDRTEGNTIYF. In DNA, the CDR3 is TGTGCCAGTGGAGACCGGACTGAGGGAAACACCATATATTTT.

The V and J genes are TRBV6-4 and TRBJ2-1; TRBD2 aligns across 9 bases. V lost 4 bases and J lost 5; bases outside the gene matches: 6. The CDR3 runs 15 residues. CDR1 and CDR2 (germline): MRHNA, SNTAGT. In DNA form, the CDR3 reads TGTGCCAGCAGTGTGGCTAGCGGGGTAAACAATGAGCAGTTCTTC. Amino acids: CASSVASGVNNEQFF.

This rearrangement joins TRBV6-6 to TRBJ1-4, with unresolved D. Between the trimmed V and J ends, which lost 0 bases and 6 bases, there was a span of 11 bases. Germline V gene sequence: CDR1 MNHNY, CDR2 SVGAGI (reference sequence). This CDR3 has 15 residues. CDR3 DNA sequence: TGTGCCAGCAGTTACTCGAGAGGGATGGATGAAAAACTGTTTTTT. It specifies CASSYSRGMDEKLFF.

This chain links TRBV19 with TRBJ1-1; 7 bases match TRBD1. Germline CDR1 and CDR2: LNHDA and SQIVND (reference sequence). V gave up 7 bases and J gave up 2 bases; unmatched junction bases: 7. This CDR3 comprises 14 residues. For the CDR3, the DNA is TGTGCCAGTATCCCGACAGGGACTAACACTGAAGCTTTCTTT. It specifies CASIPTGTNTEAFF.

The rearrangement links TRBV27 to TRBJ2-1, with D possibly being TRBD1 (5 bases). This CDR3 comprises 14 residues. Deletions cut 4 bases from V and 7 bases from J, with 14 bases between. The germline V gene has CDR1 MNHEY and CDR2 SMNVEV (reference sequence). The CDR3 nucleotides are TGTGCCAGCAGTTGGGCAGGGTTTGGAAATGAGCAGTTCTTC. It is translated as CASSWAGFGNEQFF.

This clone has just a few counts. The rearrangement links TRBV10-1 to TRBJ2-2; a possible D gene is TRBD1 (6 bases). Germline values: CDR1 WNHNN, CDR2 SYGVQD (reference sequence). V lost 0 bases, J lost 3 bases, and 17 bases lay in between. This CDR3 is built from 18 residues. As DNA, the CDR3 is TGCGCCAGCAGTGAGTCTCGGACAGTCTTTGGGTACACCGGGGAGCTGTTTTTT. Translated: CASSESRTVFGYTGELFF.

The chain has TRBV6-1 and TRBJ1-4; no clear D. The length of the CDR3 is 16 residues. Trimming took off 2 bases at V and 0 bases at J, with 10 bases between the two ends. CDR1 is MNHNS, CDR2 SASEGT, per germline. This CDR3 reads CASSEWFGATNEKLFF. CDR3 DNA sequence: TGTGCCAGCAGTGAATGGTTCGGTGCAACTAATGAAAAACTGTTTTTT.

V and J are TRBV6-5 and TRBJ1-2, with 9 bases matching TRBD1. CDR1 is MNHEY and CDR2 is SVGAGI in the germline V gene. The CDR3 has 15 residues. V was pared by 4 bases and J by 9 bases, with 12 bases of the junction left unmatched. Written as DNA, the CDR3 is TGTGCCAGCAGTTCAAATACCGGGACAGGGATTCGCTACACCTTC. Translated, it gives CASSSNTGTGIRYTF.

The chain recombines TRBV29-1 with TRBJ1-2; D gene ambiguous. Germline CDR1 reads SQVTM; CDR2 reads ANQGSEA. The CDR3 is 15 residues long. The germline V and J ends were trimmed by 2 bases and 8 bases, with 21 bases remaining between them. The CDR3 reads CSVESGEGYYDGYTF. DNA for the CDR3: TGCAGCGTTGAATCTGGAGAGGGCTATTATGACGGCTACACCTTC.

This sequence joins TRBV7-9 and TRBJ2-3, with 8 bases fitting TRBD1. The V gene end was trimmed by 5 bases and the J gene end by 6 bases; junction bases not matched to a gene: 4. CDR3 size: 13 residues. Germline V gives CDR1 SEHNR, CDR2 FQNEAQ (reference sequence). The CDR3 region is CASSTGGTDTQYF. The CDR3 nucleotides are TGTGCCAGCAGCACAGGGGGTACGGATACGCAGTATTTT.

The chain is built from TRBV19 and TRBJ2-7; D possibly corresponds to TRBD2 (5 bases). The CDR3 contains 19 residues. Germline V gene lookup returns CDR1 LNHDA and CDR2 SQIVND (reference sequence). For the CDR3, the DNA is TGTCCCGAGAGGGATGGCGCTCTCCAATTCTTCCACCAGCCCTACGAGCAGTACGTC. This encodes CPERDGALQFFHQPYEQYV.

The chain recombines TRBV6-5 with TRBJ1-1; a possible D gene is TRBD1 (5 bases). Germline V gene lookup returns CDR1 MNHEY and CDR2 SVGAGI. The CDR3 runs 13 residues. The V and J ends lost 7 bases and 1 base respectively, with 10 bases between them. The CDR3 region is CASTSRGNTEAFF. DNA of the CDR3: TGTGCCAGCACCTCTAGGGGGAACACTGAAGCTTTCTTT.

The chain uses TRBV4-3 and TRBJ1-4; 9 nucleotides align to TRBD1. Germline CDR1 LGHNA, CDR2 YSLEER. The trim removed 2 bases at V and 8 bases at J, leaving 6 bases unmatched. The CDR3 loop spans 15 amino acids. As DNA, the CDR3 is TGCGCCAGCAGCCAATCCGGGACAGGGTTGGAAAAACTGTTTTTT. Protein: CASSQSGTGLEKLFF.

This chain uses TRBV3-1 (or the pseudogene TRBV3-2) with TRBJ1-3; 7 bases agree with TRBD1. The V gene's germline CDR1 is LGHDT and CDR2 YNNKEL (reference sequence). The junction had 7 bases not matched to a gene; V was cut back by 2 bases and J by 9 bases. This CDR3 region has 14 residues. CDR3 amino acids: CASSQLTGSSTIYF. CDR3 nucleotides: TGTGCCAGCAGCCAACTGACAGGGAGCAGCACCATATATTTT.

This CDR3 reads CASIGEAFF. The DNA for the CDR3 is TGTGCCAGCATCGGGGAAGCTTTCTTT. This sequence joins TRBV5-6 and TRBJ1-1; D remains ambiguous. From germline, CDR1 is SGHDT and CDR2 YYEEEE. The CDR3 extends over 9 amino acids. V lost 6 bases and J 8 bases, leaving 5 bases between the germline ends.

The chain is built from TRBV7-9 and TRBJ1-2, with TRBD1 matching over 7 bases. This CDR3 has 15 residues. Germline assignment: CDR1 SEHNR and CDR2 FQNEAQ (reference sequence). V lost 4 bases to trimming and J lost 4 bases; unmatched junction nucleotides: 9. This chain's CDR3 is CASSWGRGSSYGYTF. Written as DNA, the CDR3 is TGTGCCAGCAGCTGGGGCAGGGGGTCTTCCTATGGCTACACCTTC.

This chain joins TRBV9 and TRBJ2-3; 8 bases agree with TRBD1. Looked up from germline, CDR1 is SGDLS and CDR2 is YYNGEE. Germline trimming cut 4 bases from V and 4 bases from J; bases unmatched to any gene: 5. This CDR3 has 14 amino acids. The CDR3 is CASSPTGGPDTQYF. CDR3 coding DNA: TGTGCCAGCAGCCCCACAGGGGGGCCAGATACGCAGTATTTT.

The V call is TRBV2, the J call TRBJ1-1; D remains unclear. The CDR3 is made up of 15 amino acids. V lost 7 bases, J lost 0 bases, and 15 bases lay in between. Germline CDR1 SNHLY, CDR2 FYNNEI. In DNA form, the CDR3 reads TGTGCCAGCACCAAACGGGAGAGGGTGAACACTGAAGCTTTCTTT. This translates into CASTKRERVNTEAFF.

This clone was picked up a small number of times. CDR3: CASIDGDLADTQYF. CDR3 nucleotides: TGTGCCAGCATCGATGGGGACTTGGCAGATACGCAGTATTTT. The V and J genes are TRBV28 and TRBJ2-3; the D gene is possibly TRBD2 (6 bases). V lost 7 bases, J lost 4 bases, and 15 bases lay in between. The CDR3 has 14 amino acids. The germline V gene encodes CDR1 MDHEN and CDR2 SYDVKM.

This sequence joins TRBV29-1 and TRBJ1-1; maybe TRBD1 (5 bases). The germline V and J ends were trimmed by 8 bases and 1 base, with 11 bases remaining between them. CDR1 and CDR2 from the germline V gene are SQVTM and ANQGSEA. The CDR3 length is 12 residues. The chain's CDR3 is CSWRQSNTEAFF. As DNA, the CDR3 is TGCAGCTGGAGACAGTCGAACACTGAAGCTTTCTTT.

The J gene is TRBJ2-7, the V gene TRBV15; 10 bases are shared with TRBD2. After removal of 0 bases from V and 2 bases from J, the junction contained 7 bases not matched to a gene. This CDR3 is built from 17 residues. Looked up from germline, CDR1 is LNHNV and CDR2 is YYDKDF (reference sequence). CDR3 residues: CATSRDTEAGGPYEQYF. The CDR3, as DNA: TGTGCCACCAGCAGAGATACGGAAGCGGGGGGGCCCTACGAGCAGTACTTC.

V is TRBV2 and J is TRBJ2-3; D ambiguous. The CDR3 is made up of 15 amino acids. Trimming removed 2 bases from V and 0 bases from J, with 9 bases in between. CDR1 and CDR2 (germline): SNHLY, FYNNEI. The CDR3 nucleotides are TGTGCCAGCAGTGAACCCGGTCCAAGCACAGATACGCAGTATTTT. Its translation: CASSEPGPSTDTQYF.

The CDR3 region has the DNA TGTGCCAGCAGCTCCGGGACAGGGGATTTAGATACGCAGTATTTT. The encoded protein is CASSSGTGDLDTQYF. This chain connects TRBV7-9 to TRBJ2-3, with 10 bases identical to TRBD1. The CDR3 contains 15 residues. V trimming: 4 bases; J trimming: 5 bases; junction bases outside the gene matches: 6. CDR1 is SEHNR, CDR2 FQNEAQ, per germline (reference sequence).

The chain joins TRBV6-6 to TRBJ1-1, with 8 bases aligning to TRBD1. CDR3 size: 15 residues. With 7 bases clipped from V and 5 bases from J, the junction kept 12 bases outside the gene matches. Germline-derived CDR1 and CDR2 are MNHNY and SVGAGI (reference sequence). CDR3 sequence: CASKGGQGRYTEAFF. CDR3 DNA sequence: TGTGCCAGCAAGGGAGGACAGGGAAGGTATACTGAAGCTTTCTTT.